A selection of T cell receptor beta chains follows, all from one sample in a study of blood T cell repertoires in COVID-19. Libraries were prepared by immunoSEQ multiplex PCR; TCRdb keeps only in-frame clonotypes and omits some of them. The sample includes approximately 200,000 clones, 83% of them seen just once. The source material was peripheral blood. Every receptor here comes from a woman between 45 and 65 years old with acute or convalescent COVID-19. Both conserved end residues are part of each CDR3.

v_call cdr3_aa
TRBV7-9 CASSFSTGGTEKLFF
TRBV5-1 CASRPESNEQFF
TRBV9 CASSGPYSGGTYNEQFF
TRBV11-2 CASSSGLALYNEQFF
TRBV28 CASSKPSGGLYEQYF
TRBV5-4 CASSLEEGGETQYF
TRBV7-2 CASSPQSGGTYNEQFF
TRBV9 CASSVGQGYGANVLTF
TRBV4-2 CASSQESKRASGSLNEQFF
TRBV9 CASSPLPGNTIYF
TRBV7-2 CASSLTGVPLHF
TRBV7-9 CASSPGRAGKGIQYF
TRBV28 CASSLEWIRENTEAFF
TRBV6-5 CASSPTGPNQPQHF
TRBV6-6 CATQDPLSPEAFF
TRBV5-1 CASSPLPTGGRETQYF
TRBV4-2 CASSQDYSGANVLTF
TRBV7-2 CASSPRGGDLTYTQYF
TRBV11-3 CASSLHQVDTQYF
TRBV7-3 CASSLTGGARTEAFF
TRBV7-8 CASSLAGGASYEQYF
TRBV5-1 CASSLRADTQYF
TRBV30 CAWSVSLYEQYF
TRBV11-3 CASSATVAGQGAYEQYF
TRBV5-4 CASSLGQTRGAFF
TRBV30 CAWGGLAGEQYF
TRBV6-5 CASIQAYGYTF
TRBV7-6 CASSLRLAGTHLHEQFF
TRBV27 CASSLTRLAGGPDEQFF
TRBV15 CATSRGGGGNQPQHF
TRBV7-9 CASSLSRTSGNDEQYF
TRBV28 CASIRTGNSPLHF
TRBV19 CASSIGGTGTYEQYF